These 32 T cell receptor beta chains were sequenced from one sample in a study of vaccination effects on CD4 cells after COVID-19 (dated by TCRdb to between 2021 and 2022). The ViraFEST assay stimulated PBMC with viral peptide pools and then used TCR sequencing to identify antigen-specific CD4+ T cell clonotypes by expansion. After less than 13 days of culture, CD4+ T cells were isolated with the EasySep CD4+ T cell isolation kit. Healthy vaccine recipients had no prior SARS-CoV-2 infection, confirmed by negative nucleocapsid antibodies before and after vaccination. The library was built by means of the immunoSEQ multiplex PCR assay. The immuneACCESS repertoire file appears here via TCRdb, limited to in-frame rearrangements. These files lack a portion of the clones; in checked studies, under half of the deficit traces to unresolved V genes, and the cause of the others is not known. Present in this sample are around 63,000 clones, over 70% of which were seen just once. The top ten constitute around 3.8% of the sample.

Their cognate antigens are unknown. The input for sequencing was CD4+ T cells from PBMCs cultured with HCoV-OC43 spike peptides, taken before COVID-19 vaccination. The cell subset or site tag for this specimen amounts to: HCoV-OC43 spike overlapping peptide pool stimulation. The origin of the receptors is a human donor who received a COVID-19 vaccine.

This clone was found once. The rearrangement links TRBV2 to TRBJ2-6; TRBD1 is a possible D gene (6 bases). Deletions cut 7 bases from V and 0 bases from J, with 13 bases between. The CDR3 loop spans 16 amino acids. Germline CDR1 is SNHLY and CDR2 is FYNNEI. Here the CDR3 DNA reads TGTGCCAGCACCCGGGTGGACAGCTCTGGGGCCAACGTCCTGACTTTC. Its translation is CASTRVDSSGANVLTF. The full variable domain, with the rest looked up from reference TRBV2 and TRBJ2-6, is EPEVTQTPSHQVTQMGQEVILRCVPISNHLYFYWYRQILGQKVEFLVSFYNNEISEKSEIFDDQFSVERPDGSNFTLKIRSTKLEDSAMYFCASTRVDSSGANVLTFGAGSRLTVL.

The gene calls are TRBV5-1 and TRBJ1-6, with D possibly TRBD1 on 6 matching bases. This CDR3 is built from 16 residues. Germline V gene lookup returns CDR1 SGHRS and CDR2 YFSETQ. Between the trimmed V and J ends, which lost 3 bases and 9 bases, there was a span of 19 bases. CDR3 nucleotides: TGCGCCAGCAGCTCCCGACAGGCAGGCAGTGGTTCACCCCTCCACTTT. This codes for CASSSRQAGSGSPLHF.

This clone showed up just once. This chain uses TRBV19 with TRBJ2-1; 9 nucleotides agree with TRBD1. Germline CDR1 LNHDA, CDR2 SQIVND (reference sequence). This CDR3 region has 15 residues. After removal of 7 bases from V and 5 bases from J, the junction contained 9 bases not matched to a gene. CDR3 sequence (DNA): TGTGCCAGTAAAGCCTTGGACAGGGGCCACAATGAGCAGTTCTTC. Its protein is CASKALDRGHNEQFF.

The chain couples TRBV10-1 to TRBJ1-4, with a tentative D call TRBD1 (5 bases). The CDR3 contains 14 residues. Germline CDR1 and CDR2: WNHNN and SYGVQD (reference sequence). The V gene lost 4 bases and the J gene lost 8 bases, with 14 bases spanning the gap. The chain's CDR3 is CASSAGNVREKLFF. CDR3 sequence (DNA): TGCGCCAGCAGTGCAGGGAACGTTCGGGAAAAACTGTTTTTT.

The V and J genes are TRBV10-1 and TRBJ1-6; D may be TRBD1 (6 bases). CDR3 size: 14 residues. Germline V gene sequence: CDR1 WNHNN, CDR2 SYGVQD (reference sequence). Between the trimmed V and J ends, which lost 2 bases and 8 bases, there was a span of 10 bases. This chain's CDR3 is CASSEGRGDSPLHF. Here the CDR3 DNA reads TGCGCCAGCAGTGAGGGCAGGGGAGATTCACCCCTCCACTTT.

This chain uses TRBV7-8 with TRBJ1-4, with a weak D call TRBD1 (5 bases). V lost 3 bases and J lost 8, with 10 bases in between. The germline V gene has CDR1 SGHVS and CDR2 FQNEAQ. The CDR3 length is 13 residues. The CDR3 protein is CASSFGRGEKLFF. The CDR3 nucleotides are TGTGCCAGCAGCTTCGGGCGGGGGGAAAAACTGTTTTTT.

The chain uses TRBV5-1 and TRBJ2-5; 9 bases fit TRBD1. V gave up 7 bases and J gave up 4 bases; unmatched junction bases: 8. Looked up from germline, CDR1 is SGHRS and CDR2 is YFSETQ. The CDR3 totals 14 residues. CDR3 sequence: CASRRDRVLETQYF. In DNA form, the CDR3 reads TGCGCCAGCCGCCGGGACAGGGTCTTAGAGACCCAGTACTTC. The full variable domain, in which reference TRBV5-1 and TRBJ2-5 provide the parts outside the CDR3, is KAGVTQTPRYLIKTRGQQVTLSCSPISGHRSVSWYQQTPGQGLQFLFEYFSETQRNKGNFPGRFSGRQFSNSRSEMNVSTLELGDSALYLCASRRDRVLETQYFGPGTRLLVL.

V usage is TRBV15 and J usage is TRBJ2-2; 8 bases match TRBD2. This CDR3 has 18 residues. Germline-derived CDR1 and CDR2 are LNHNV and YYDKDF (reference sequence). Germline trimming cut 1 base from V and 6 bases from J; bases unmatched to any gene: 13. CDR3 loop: CATSRGLKDGGAPGELFF. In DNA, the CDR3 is TGTGCCACCAGCAGAGGACTCAAGGACGGGGGGGCCCCCGGGGAGCTGTTTTTT.

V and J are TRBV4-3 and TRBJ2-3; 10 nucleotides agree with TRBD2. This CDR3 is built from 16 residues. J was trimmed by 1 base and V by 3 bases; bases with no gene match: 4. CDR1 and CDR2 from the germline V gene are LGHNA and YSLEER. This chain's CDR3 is CASSHGTSAGTDTQYF. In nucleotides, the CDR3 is TGCGCCAGCAGCCACGGGACTAGCGCGGGCACAGATACGCAGTATTTT.

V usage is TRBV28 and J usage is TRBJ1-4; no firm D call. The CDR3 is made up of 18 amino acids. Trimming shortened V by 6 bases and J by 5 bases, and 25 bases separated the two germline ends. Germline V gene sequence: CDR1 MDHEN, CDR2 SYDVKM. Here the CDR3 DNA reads TGTGCCAGCAGGGACCGGGCATCTCGAGGTGCGCGAAATGAAAAACTGTTTTTT. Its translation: CASRDRASRGARNEKLFF.

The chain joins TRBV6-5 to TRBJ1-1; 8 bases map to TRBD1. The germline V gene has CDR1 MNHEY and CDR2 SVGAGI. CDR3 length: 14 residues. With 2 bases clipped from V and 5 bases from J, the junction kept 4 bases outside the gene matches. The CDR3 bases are TGTGCCAGCAGTTACGACAGGGGTGCAACTGAAGCTTTCTTT. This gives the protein CASSYDRGATEAFF.

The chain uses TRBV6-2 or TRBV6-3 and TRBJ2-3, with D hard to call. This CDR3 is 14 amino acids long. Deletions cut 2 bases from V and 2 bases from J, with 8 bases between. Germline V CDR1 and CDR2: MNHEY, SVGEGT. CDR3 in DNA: TGTGCCAGCAGTTACAGGGATTTCACAGATACGCAGTATTTT. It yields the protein CASSYRDFTDTQYF.

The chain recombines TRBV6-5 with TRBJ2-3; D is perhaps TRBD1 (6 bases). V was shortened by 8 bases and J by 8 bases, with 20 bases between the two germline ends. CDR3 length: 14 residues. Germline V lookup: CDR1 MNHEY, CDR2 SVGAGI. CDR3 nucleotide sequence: TGTGCCAGCCGCGTCGGGACAACGGGGAGTACGCAGTATTTT. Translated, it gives CASRVGTTGSTQYF.

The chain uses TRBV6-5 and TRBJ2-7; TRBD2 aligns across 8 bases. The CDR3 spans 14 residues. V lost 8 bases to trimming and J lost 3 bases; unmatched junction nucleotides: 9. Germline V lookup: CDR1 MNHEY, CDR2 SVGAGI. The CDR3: CASGPGGVNYEQYV. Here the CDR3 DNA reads TGTGCCAGCGGGCCGGGGGGGGTTAACTACGAGCAGTACGTC.

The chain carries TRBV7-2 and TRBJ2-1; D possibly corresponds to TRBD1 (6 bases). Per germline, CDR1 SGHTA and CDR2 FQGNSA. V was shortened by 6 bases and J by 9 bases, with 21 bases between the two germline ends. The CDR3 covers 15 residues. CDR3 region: CASRNINRVPPEQFF. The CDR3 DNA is TGTGCCAGCAGAAATATAAACAGGGTCCCTCCTGAGCAGTTCTTC.

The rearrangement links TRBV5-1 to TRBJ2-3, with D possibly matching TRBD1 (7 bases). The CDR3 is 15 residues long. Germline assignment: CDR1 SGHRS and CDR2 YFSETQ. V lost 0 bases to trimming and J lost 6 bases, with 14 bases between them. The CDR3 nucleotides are TGCGCCAGCAGCTTGGACGGGCAGGGGGGCGATACGCAGTATTTT. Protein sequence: CASSLDGQGGDTQYF.

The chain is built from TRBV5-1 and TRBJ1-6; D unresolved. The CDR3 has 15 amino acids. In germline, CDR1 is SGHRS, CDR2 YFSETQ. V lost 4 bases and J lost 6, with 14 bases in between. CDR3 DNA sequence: TGCGCCAGCAGCACTACACCGGGGAGTAATTCACCCCTCCACTTT. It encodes CASSTTPGSNSPLHF.

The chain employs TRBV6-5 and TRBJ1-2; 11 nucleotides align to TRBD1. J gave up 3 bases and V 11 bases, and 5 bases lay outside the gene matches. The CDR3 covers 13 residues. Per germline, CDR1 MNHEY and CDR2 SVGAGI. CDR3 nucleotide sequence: TGTGCCGCCAAGGGACAGGGGGACTATGGCTACACCTTC. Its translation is CAAKGQGDYGYTF.

CDR3 sequence: CASSLGDRLNGYTF. The CDR3 region has the DNA TGTGCCAGCAGTTTAGGGGACAGACTAAATGGCTACACCTTC. The rearrangement links TRBV27 to TRBJ1-2; 7 bases are a match to TRBD1. Germline CDR1 reads MNHEY; CDR2 reads SMNVEV (reference sequence). V gave up 2 bases and J gave up 6 bases; unmatched junction bases: 6. The CDR3 consists of 14 residues.

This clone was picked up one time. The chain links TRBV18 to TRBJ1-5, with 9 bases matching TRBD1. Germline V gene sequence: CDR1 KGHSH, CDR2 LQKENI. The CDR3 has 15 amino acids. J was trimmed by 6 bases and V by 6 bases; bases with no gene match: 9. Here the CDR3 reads CASSPGTGLRQPQHF. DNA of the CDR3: TGTGCCAGCTCGCCCGGGACAGGGTTGCGTCAGCCCCAGCATTTT.

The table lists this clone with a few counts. The CDR3 loop is CASSIRTTLASGEKLFF. The CDR3 DNA reads as TGTGCCAGTAGTATAAGGACAACCCTAGCAAGCGGTGAAAAACTGTTTTTT. The J gene is TRBJ1-4, the V gene TRBV19; possible D gene TRBD1, 5 bases. The ends were cut back, 2 bases at V and 7 bases at J, with 20 bases in the middle. Germline assignment: CDR1 LNHDA and CDR2 SQIVND (reference sequence). The CDR3 has 17 amino acids. Full variable domain (missing parts from reference TRBV19 and TRBJ1-4): DGGITQSPKYLFRKEGQNVTLSCEQNLNHDAMYWYRQDPGQGLRLIYYSQIVNDFQKGDIAEGYSVSREKKESFPLTVTSAQKNPTAFYLCASSIRTTLASGEKLFFGSGTQLSVL.

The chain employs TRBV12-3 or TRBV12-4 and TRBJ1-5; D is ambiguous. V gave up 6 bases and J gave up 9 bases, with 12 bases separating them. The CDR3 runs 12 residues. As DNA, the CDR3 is TGTGCCAGCAGCCTACCCTCTAGGCCCCAGCATTTT. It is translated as CASSLPSRPQHF.

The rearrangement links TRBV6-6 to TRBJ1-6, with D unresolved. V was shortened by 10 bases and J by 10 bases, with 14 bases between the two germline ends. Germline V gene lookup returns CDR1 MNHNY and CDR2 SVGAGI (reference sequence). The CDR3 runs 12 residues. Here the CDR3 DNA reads TGTGCCACCGCCCAGGACCGATCACCCCTCCACTTT. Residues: CATAQDRSPLHF.

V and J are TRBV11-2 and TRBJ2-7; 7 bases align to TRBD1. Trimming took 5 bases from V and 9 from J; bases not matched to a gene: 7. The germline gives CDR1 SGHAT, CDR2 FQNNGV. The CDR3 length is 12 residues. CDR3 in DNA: TGTGCCAGCAGCACGGGGACAGTAGTGCAGTACGTC. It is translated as CASSTGTVVQYV.

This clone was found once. CDR3 sequence: CASSSGQPLETQYF. The CDR3 nucleotides are TGCGCCAGCAGCTCGGGACAACCTTTGGAGACCCAGTACTTC. The rearrangement links TRBV5-1 to TRBJ2-5, with D possibly TRBD1 on 6 matching bases. CDR1 is SGHRS, CDR2 YFSETQ, per germline. The CDR3 totals 14 residues. The V end was cut by 3 bases, the J end by 5 bases, with 14 bases between.

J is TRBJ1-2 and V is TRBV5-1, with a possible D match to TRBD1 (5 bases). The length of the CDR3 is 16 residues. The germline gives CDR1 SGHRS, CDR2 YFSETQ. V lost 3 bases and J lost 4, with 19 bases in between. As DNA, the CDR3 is TGCGCCAGCAGCTACTCGGGCGGGGGACGGACCTATGGCTACACCTTC. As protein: CASSYSGGGRTYGYTF.

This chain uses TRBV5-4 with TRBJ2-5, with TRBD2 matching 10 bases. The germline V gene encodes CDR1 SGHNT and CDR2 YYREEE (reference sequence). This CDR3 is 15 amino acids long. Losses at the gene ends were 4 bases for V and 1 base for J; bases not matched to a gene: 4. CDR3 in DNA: TGTGCCAGCAGCACCGGGACTAGCGTCCAAGAGACCCAGTACTTC. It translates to CASSTGTSVQETQYF.

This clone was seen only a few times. The CDR3 spells CASSQRQGAGNTIYF. In nucleotides, the CDR3 is TGTGCCAGCAGCCAGAGACAGGGAGCTGGAAACACCATATATTTT. This sequence joins TRBV3-1 (or the pseudogene TRBV3-2) and TRBJ1-3, with 7 bases that match TRBD1. The length of the CDR3 is 15 residues. J was trimmed by 2 bases and V by 3 bases; bases with no gene match: 4. CDR1 LGHDT and CDR2 YNNKEL come from the germline V gene (reference sequence).

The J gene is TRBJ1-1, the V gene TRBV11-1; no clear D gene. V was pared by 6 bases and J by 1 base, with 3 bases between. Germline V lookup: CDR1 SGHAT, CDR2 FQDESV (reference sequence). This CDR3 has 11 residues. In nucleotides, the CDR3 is TGTGCCAGCAGACGGAACACTGAAGCTTTCTTT. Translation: CASRRNTEAFF.

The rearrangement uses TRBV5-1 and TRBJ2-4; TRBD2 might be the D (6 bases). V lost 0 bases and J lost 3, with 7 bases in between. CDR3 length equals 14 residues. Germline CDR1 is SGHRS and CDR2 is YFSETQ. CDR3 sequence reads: CASSLVGGKNIQYF. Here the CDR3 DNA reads TGCGCCAGCAGCTTGGTGGGAGGCAAAAACATTCAGTACTTC.

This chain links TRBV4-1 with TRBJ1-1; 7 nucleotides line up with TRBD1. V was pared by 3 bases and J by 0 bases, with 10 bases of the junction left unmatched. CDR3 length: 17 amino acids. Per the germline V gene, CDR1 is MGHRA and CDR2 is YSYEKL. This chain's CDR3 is CASSHATQGILNTEAFF. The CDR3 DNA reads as TGCGCCAGCAGCCATGCAACACAGGGGATCTTGAACACTGAAGCTTTCTTT.

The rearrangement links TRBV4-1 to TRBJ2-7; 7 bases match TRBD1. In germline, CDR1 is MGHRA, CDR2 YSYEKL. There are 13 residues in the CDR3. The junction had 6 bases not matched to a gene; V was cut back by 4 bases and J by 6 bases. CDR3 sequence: CASSRLTGTEQYV. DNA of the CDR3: TGCGCCAGCAGCCGACTGACAGGGACCGAGCAGTACGTC.